One and the same sample provided the 20 T cell receptor beta chains below, sequenced in a study of T cells in Graves' hyperthyroidism and ophthalmopathy. RNA transcripts gave rise to amplified TCR beta CDR3 regions. With the HTBI primer set, the TCR CDR3 went through a first round of RT-PCR. Each CDR3 protein is one row after TCRdb ran MiXCR on the multiplex PCR reads. The sample consists of under 550,000 distinct CDR3 sequences, 15% to 20% of them appearing once. Sequencing input: blood. The source of these receptors is a man aged 35-49 years with Graves' ophthalmopathy.

J is TRBJ2-5 and V is TRBV4-1; D might be TRBD2 (5 bases). Trimming cost V 4 bases and J 5 bases, with 14 bases left between them. The germline V gene encodes CDR1 MGHRA and CDR2 YSYEKL. The CDR3 covers 14 residues. The CDR3 sequence: CASSPSFGGETQYF. The CDR3, as DNA: TGCGCCAGCAGCCCATCCTTCGGCGGGGAGACCCAGTACTTC.

The chain couples TRBV6-2 or TRBV6-3 to TRBJ2-2; D not certain. This CDR3 has 13 amino acids. The ends were cut back, 0 bases at V and 3 bases at J, with 2 bases in the middle. Germline assignment: CDR1 MNHEY and CDR2 SVGEGT. This CDR3 reads CASSYSYTGELFF. The CDR3 bases are TGTGCCAGCAGTTACTCATACACCGGGGAGCTGTTTTTT.

The V and J genes are TRBV15 and TRBJ2-5; 7 bases align to TRBD1. The J segment lost 1 base and the V segment lost 0 bases, leaving 2 bases of the junction unmatched. This CDR3 is built from 15 residues. From germline, CDR1 is LNHNV and CDR2 YYDKDF (reference sequence). CDR3 sequence (DNA): TGTGCCACCAGCAGAGATGGGGACAGCCAAGAGACCCAGTACTTC. Translation gives CATSRDGDSQETQYF. The complete variable domain, with remaining parts taken from reference TRBV15 and TRBJ2-5, reads DAMVIQNPRYQVTQFGKPVTLSCSQTLNHNVMYWYQQKSSQAPKLLFHYYDKDFNNEADTPDNFQSRRPNTSFCFLDIRSPGLGDTAMYLCATSRDGDSQETQYFGPGTRLLVL.

The table lists this clonotype with a count of one. It may be a read error: a sequence one base away is much more abundant. J is TRBJ1-4 and V is TRBV7-8, with TRBD1 identical over 10 bases. Unmatched junction bases numbered 2, after V lost 4 bases and J lost 6 bases. The length of the CDR3 is 14 residues. The germline gives CDR1 SGHVS, CDR2 FQNEAQ. CDR3 sequence: CASSWGTGDEKLFF. The CDR3, as DNA: TGTGCCAGCAGCTGGGGGACAGGGGATGAAAAACTGTTTTTT.

This clonotype showed up many times. CDR3 nucleotide sequence: TGCAGTGCACAAGGGGCAGGGGGCTGGAACCAAGAGACCCAGTACTTC. Translating it yields CSAQGAGGWNQETQYF. The rearrangement joins TRBV20-1 to TRBJ2-5; 8 bases agree with TRBD1. The CDR3 has 16 residues. The V gene's germline CDR1 is DFQATT and CDR2 SNEGSKA (reference sequence). V lost 6 bases and J lost 0; bases outside the gene matches: 12.

This clonotype was recorded many times. V and J are TRBV3-1 and TRBJ1-6; D ambiguous. CDR1 is LGHDT and CDR2 is YNNKEL in the germline V gene (reference sequence). The CDR3 consists of 16 residues. V was cut by 0 bases and J by 3 bases, with 9 bases left in between. CDR3 DNA sequence: TGTGCCAGCAGCCAAGATAAACGGCACTATAATTCACCCCTCCACTTT. It specifies CASSQDKRHYNSPLHF.

Details on this clonotype: With a much larger clone just one base away, this may be a read error. This chain uses TRBV7-9 with TRBJ2-3; D is tentatively TRBD1 or TRBD2 (5 bases each). The CDR3 has 17 residues. Per germline, CDR1 SEHNR and CDR2 FQNEAQ (reference sequence). V was shortened by 6 bases and J by 2 bases, with 21 bases between the two germline ends. CDR3 region: CASSLGVAIGYTDTQYF. The CDR3 coding sequence is TGTGCCAGCAGTTTGGGGGTGGCGATCGGCTACACAGATACGCAGTATTTT.

The sample holds many counts of this clonotype. J is TRBJ1-4 and V is TRBV28; D is undetermined. The CDR3 sequence is 11 residues long. Germline loops: CDR1 MDHEN, CDR2 SYDVKM. V lost 6 bases and J 5 bases, leaving 4 bases between the germline ends. In DNA form, the CDR3 reads TGTGCCAGCAGCCAAAATGAAAAACTGTTTTTT. Its translation is CASSQNEKLFF.

This clonotype was seen a few times. The V and J genes are TRBV7-9 and TRBJ2-1, with 10 bases aligning to TRBD1. Germline lookup yields CDR1 SEHNR and CDR2 FQNEAQ (reference sequence). V shed 5 bases and J 6 bases; nucleotides not matched to a gene: 7. CDR3 length equals 15 residues. CDR3 sequence reads: CASSPDRGPSNEQFF. The CDR3 DNA sequence: TGTGCCAGCAGCCCCGACAGGGGGCCTTCCAATGAGCAGTTCTTC.

This chain joins TRBV11-2 and TRBJ1-4; no clear D. Germline V gives CDR1 SGHAT, CDR2 FQNNGV. The ends were cut back, 1 base at V and 8 bases at J, with 11 bases in the middle. The CDR3 runs to 14 residues. CDR3: CASSLAGRSEKLFF. DNA of the CDR3: TGTGCCAGCAGCTTAGCGGGAAGAAGCGAAAAACTGTTTTTT.

There are a few counts of this clonotype. V gene TRBV2 combines with J gene TRBJ1-1; the D gene is possibly TRBD1 (6 bases). Per the germline V gene, CDR1 is SNHLY and CDR2 is FYNNEI. This CDR3 spans 15 amino acids. Trimming cost V 5 bases and J 0 bases, with 13 bases left between them. CDR3 in amino acids: CASSFGQNMNTEAFF. For the CDR3, the DNA is TGTGCCAGCAGTTTCGGACAGAACATGAACACTGAAGCTTTCTTT.

In its sample, this clonotype was seen many times. Here the CDR3 DNA reads TGTGCCTGGAGTGTAAGAGGAGGGCACCTGAACACTGAAGCTTTCTTT. Its translation is CAWSVRGGHLNTEAFF. The chain links TRBV30 to TRBJ1-1; D call uncertain. CDR1 is GTSNPN and CDR2 is SVGIG in the germline V gene (reference sequence). The V end lost 0 bases, the J end lost 0 bases, and 14 bases lay between the germline ends. The CDR3 spans 16 residues.

This clonotype was detected ten times or more. The rearrangement joins TRBV10-3 to TRBJ2-7; tentatively, D is TRBD1 (5 bases). V was clipped by 0 bases and J by 0 bases, with 6 bases between them. This CDR3 contains 14 residues. CDR1 and CDR2 from the germline V gene are ENHRY and SYGVKD. The CDR3 region is CAISESQGSYEQYF. CDR3 DNA: TGTGCCATCAGTGAGTCGCAGGGCTCCTACGAGCAGTACTTC.

The chain has TRBV6-1 and TRBJ2-2; D uncertain. Germline V gives CDR1 MNHNS, CDR2 SASEGT. This CDR3 is 11 amino acids long. Trimming removed 6 bases from V and 6 bases from J, with 5 bases in between. The CDR3 DNA follows: TGTGCCAGCAGGCACGCCGGGGAGCTGTTTTTT. Residues: CASRHAGELFF.

This clonotype was seen ten or more times. This chain links TRBV12-3 or TRBV12-4 with TRBJ1-5; TRBD1 aligns across 8 bases. CDR3 size: 17 residues. V lost 6 bases and J lost 2; bases outside the gene matches: 12. As DNA, the CDR3 is TGTGCCAGCAGCCGAGTTGCAGGGGGCGAAGGCAATCAGCCCCAGCATTTT. Its translation: CASSRVAGGEGNQPQHF.

This clonotype was observed at least ten times. The chain uses TRBV12-3 or TRBV12-4 and TRBJ1-2; TRBD1 aligns across 7 bases. This CDR3 has 14 amino acids. The trim removed 4 bases at V and 2 bases at J, leaving 4 bases unmatched. DNA for the CDR3: TGTGCCAGCAGTTCCGACAGGGAAAACTATGGCTACACCTTC. It encodes CASSSDRENYGYTF.

The CDR3 protein is CASGLEYSNQPQHF. In DNA, the CDR3 is TGTGCTAGTGGTTTGGAGTATAGCAATCAGCCCCAGCATTTT. V and J are TRBV12-5 and TRBJ1-5; D is unclear. The CDR3 has 14 residues. The V gene lost 1 base and the J gene lost 0 bases, with 4 bases spanning the gap. Germline CDR1 LGHNT, CDR2 FRNRAP.

Here the CDR3 reads CASSRHRDWGTGELFF. CDR3 bases: TGTGCCAGCAGCCGACACCGGGACTGGGGCACCGGGGAGCTGTTTTTT. The V gene is TRBV7-9, the J gene TRBJ2-2, with D perhaps matching TRBD2 (6 bases). The germline V and J ends were trimmed by 5 bases and 4 bases, with 17 bases remaining between them. Germline values: CDR1 SEHNR, CDR2 FQNEAQ (reference sequence). This CDR3 is 16 amino acids long.

The rearrangement joins TRBV4-2 to TRBJ2-2, with D uncertain. This CDR3 has 15 amino acids. The germline CDR1 and CDR2 sequences are LGHNA and YNFKEQ. Trimming removed 0 bases at V and 5 bases at J, with 10 bases between. The CDR3 coding sequence is TGTGCCAGCAGCCAAGAACTATTGGCAACCGGGGAGCTGTTTTTT. Translation gives CASSQELLATGELFF.

This clonotype was seen only a few times. This chain links TRBV4-1 with TRBJ2-4; D is perhaps TRBD2 (7 bases). V lost 0 bases, J lost 11 bases, and 20 bases lay in between. CDR1 and CDR2 from the germline V gene are MGHRA and YSYEKL. The CDR3 consists of 16 residues. The CDR3 sequence is CASSQDRGEGVFVQYF. In nucleotides, the CDR3 is TGCGCCAGCAGCCAAGATAGGGGGGAGGGCGTTTTCGTTCAGTACTTC.